A single sample gave rise to the 3 T cell receptor beta chains below, sequenced in a study of CD8 T cells in Susac syndrome. When the RNA was reverse transcribed, random hexamers were used with an input of about 0.45 to 1 ug. MiXCR, applied by TCRdb to the immunoSEQ multiplex PCR reads, yields one record per CDR3 protein. The sample contains fewer than 350,000 distinct CDR3 sequences, approximately 85% of which appear only once. The sequenced sample consisted of CD8+ T cells from PBMCs. Source of these receptors: a human donor with multiple sclerosis.

The V and J genes are TRBV4-1 and TRBJ2-1; 14 nucleotides line up with TRBD2. With V trimmed by 4 bases and J by 5 bases, 4 bases remained unmatched. CDR3 length equals 16 residues. The germline V gene has CDR1 MGHRA and CDR2 YSYEKL. The DNA of the CDR3 is TGCGCCAGCAGCCGCGGGACTAGCGGGAGCAACAATGAGCAGTTCTTC. It yields the protein CASSRGTSGSNNEQFF.

The rearrangement links TRBV6-4 to TRBJ2-2; 7 nucleotides line up with TRBD2. CDR1 MRHNA and CDR2 SNTAGT come from the germline V gene. This CDR3 comprises 15 residues. The trim removed 2 bases at V and 7 bases at J, leaving 7 bases unmatched. CDR3 in amino acids: CASSDGAGASGELFF. Here the CDR3 DNA reads TGTGCCAGCAGTGACGGCGCGGGAGCTAGCGGGGAGCTGTTTTTT.

The V gene is TRBV3-1, the J gene TRBJ1-4; no firm D call. CDR1 and CDR2 (germline): LGHDT, YNNKEL (reference sequence). CDR3 size: 17 residues. Trimming stripped 4 bases from V and 7 bases from J, with 22 bases between. CDR3 DNA: TGTGCCAGCAGCCCTAGAGGGATTGGAGTGGTCATTGAAAAACTGTTTTTT. Amino acid sequence: CASSPRGIGVVIEKLFF.